Below, 20 T cell receptor beta chains from the same sample are listed, as sequenced in a study of blood T cell repertoires in COVID-19. Repertoires were generated with immunoSEQ multiplex PCR, while TCRdb's copy carries only in-frame clones and drops some. The sample records around 110,000 clones, over 75% being singletons. Sequencing used peripheral blood. The receptors stem from a woman in her 70s with acute or convalescent COVID-19.

Points on this clone: The sample has other DNA sequences that encode this CDR3 too. This chain links TRBV30 with TRBJ1-5; D gene ambiguous. Germline CDR1 is GTSNPN and CDR2 is SVGIG (reference sequence). The CDR3 has 14 amino acids. The ends were cut back, 0 bases at V and 4 bases at J, with 10 bases in the middle. The CDR3 bases are TGTGCCTGGAGTGTAGGTTCCGGGAATCAGCCCCAGCATTTT. Amino acid sequence: CAWSVGSGNQPQHF.

V usage is TRBV6-6 and J usage is TRBJ1-6, with TRBD1 identical over 10 bases. The CDR3 is 15 amino acids. The germline CDR1 and CDR2 sequences are MNHNY and SVGAGI (reference sequence). Germline trimming cut 2 bases from V and 10 bases from J; bases unmatched to any gene: 5. The CDR3 spells CASSYPGQGSSPLHF. CDR3 DNA sequence: TGTGCCAGCAGTTACCCGGGACAGGGGAGCTCACCCCTCCACTTT.

The chain uses TRBV21-1 and TRBJ1-6; the table's D call, TRBD1, was not checked against the DNA. TRBV21-1 is an annotated pseudogene. The CDR3 has 12 amino acids. The DNA for the CDR3 is TGTGCCATCCAGGGGTCTTTGATGCCCCTCCACTTT. It encodes CAIQGSLMPLHF.

This chain links TRBV2 with TRBJ1-2; D is undetermined. Germline loops: CDR1 SNHLY, CDR2 FYNNEI. Trimming took off 3 bases at V and 8 bases at J, with 10 bases between the two ends. The CDR3 loop spans 12 amino acids. This CDR3 reads CASSESLRGYTF. In DNA, the CDR3 is TGTGCCAGCAGTGAGTCGCTCCGGGGCTACACCTTC.

The V call is TRBV6-5, the J call TRBJ2-2; 10 positions agree with TRBD1. Germline lookup yields CDR1 MNHEY and CDR2 SVGAGI. The V gene end was trimmed by 6 bases and the J gene end by 4 bases; junction bases not matched to a gene: 5. This CDR3 spans 15 amino acids. The CDR3 sequence: CASSRDRGGTGELFF. Here the CDR3 DNA reads TGTGCCAGCAGCCGGGACAGGGGTGGCACCGGGGAGCTGTTTTTT.

This clone appeared a few times. The chain uses TRBV10-3 and TRBJ1-1; TRBD1 agrees at 7 bases. The CDR3 runs to 14 residues. V trimming: 4 bases; J trimming: 4 bases; junction bases outside the gene matches: 6. Looked up from germline, CDR1 is ENHRY and CDR2 is SYGVKD. This CDR3 is CAISAGTAFTEAFF. CDR3 nucleotides: TGTGCCATCAGTGCTGGGACAGCGTTCACTGAAGCTTTCTTT.

This clone was seen more than once but under ten times. The CDR3 reads CASSLQGTIYF. The CDR3 DNA follows: TGTGCCAGCAGTTTACAGGGGACCATATATTTT. This chain links TRBV12-3 or TRBV12-4 with TRBJ1-3; weak D call: TRBD1 (6 bases). This CDR3 is 11 amino acids long. The V gene lost 2 bases and the J gene lost 10 bases, with 6 bases spanning the gap.

The V call is TRBV6-2 or TRBV6-3, the J call TRBJ2-2; 13 bases map to TRBD2. Trimming took 6 bases from V and 3 from J; bases not matched to a gene: 7. The CDR3 totals 17 residues. Germline assignment: CDR1 MNHEY and CDR2 SVGEGT. The chain's CDR3 is CASSSLAGGSDTGELFF. The CDR3 DNA is TGTGCCAGCAGCTCACTAGCGGGGGGGTCGGACACCGGGGAGCTGTTTTTT.

This clone was counted only a few times. The V call is TRBV2, the J call TRBJ2-7; D unclear. Trimming shortened V by 7 bases and J by 2 bases, and 15 bases separated the two germline ends. From germline, CDR1 is SNHLY and CDR2 FYNNEI. The CDR3 is 14 amino acids. CDR3 sequence (DNA): TGTGCCAGCACCCCCGGCCCGACAACCTACGAGCAGTACGTC. This encodes CASTPGPTTYEQYV.

The chain carries TRBV27 and TRBJ1-5; D might be TRBD1 (6 bases). The CDR3 has 15 residues. V was clipped by 6 bases and J by 2 bases, with 14 bases between them. Germline CDR1 is MNHEY and CDR2 is SMNVEV (reference sequence). The CDR3 DNA sequence: TGTGCCAGCAGCCCCGGGACATCGGGCAATCAGCCCCAGCATTTT. It yields the protein CASSPGTSGNQPQHF.

The CDR3 sequence: CASSEWTGGLTEAFF. In DNA, the CDR3 is TGTGCCAGCAGTGAATGGACAGGGGGCCTTACTGAAGCTTTCTTT. The rearrangement uses TRBV6-1 and TRBJ1-1; 11 bases match TRBD1. Germline CDR1 reads MNHNS; CDR2 reads SASEGT. The CDR3 spans 15 residues. V lost 2 bases, J lost 5 bases, and 4 bases stayed unmatched.

The J gene is TRBJ2-3, the V gene TRBV21-1; the table's D call, TRBD2, was not checked against the DNA. TRBV21-1 is reported as a pseudogene. This CDR3 is 15 amino acids long. The CDR3 is CASSKNGLATDTQYF. CDR3 DNA sequence: TGTGCCAGCAGCAAAAATGGGCTAGCCACAGATACGCAGTATTTT.

J is TRBJ2-4 and V is TRBV3-1 (or the pseudogene TRBV3-2); D perhaps matches TRBD2 (5 bases). Germline V lookup: CDR1 LGHDT, CDR2 YNNKEL (reference sequence). CDR3 length: 18 residues. Trimming shortened V by 3 bases and J by 6 bases, and 24 bases separated the two germline ends. The CDR3, as DNA: TGTGCCAGCAGCCACCCCAACCGCGGAAGAGGGTACGGAAACATTCAGTACTTC. It encodes CASSHPNRGRGYGNIQYF.

DNA of the CDR3: TGTGCCAGCAGTGACAACAGTCTCTATGGCTACACCTTC. Protein: CASSDNSLYGYTF. The chain employs TRBV6-4 and TRBJ1-2, with no clear D. V dropped 2 bases and J dropped 4 bases, with 8 bases sitting between them. Germline V gene data show CDR1 as MRHNA and CDR2 as SNTAGT. This CDR3 comprises 13 residues.

The rearrangement joins TRBV7-9 to TRBJ2-1, with 9 positions matching TRBD1. Germline values: CDR1 SEHNR, CDR2 FQNEAQ (reference sequence). The CDR3 extends over 15 amino acids. Trimming removed 5 bases from V and 0 bases from J; junction bases left unmatched: 2. The chain's CDR3 is CASSRDRVSYNEQFF. The CDR3 nucleotides read TGTGCCAGCAGCCGGGACAGGGTCTCCTACAATGAGCAGTTCTTC.

This clone has a single count. The chain uses TRBV7-8 and TRBJ1-5, with D possibly matching TRBD1 (6 bases). The CDR3 consists of 17 residues. V was clipped by 5 bases and J by 0 bases, with 17 bases between them. The germline V gene has CDR1 SGHVS and CDR2 FQNEAQ. This CDR3 is CASSPVAGALSNQPQHF. The DNA of the CDR3 is TGTGCCAGCAGCCCCGTAGCGGGGGCGCTTAGCAATCAGCCCCAGCATTTT. Full variable domain (remainder filled in from reference TRBV7-8 and TRBJ1-5): GAGVSQSPRYKVAKRGQDVALRCDPISGHVSLFWYQQALGQGPEFLTYFQNEAQLDKSGLPSDRFFAERPEGSVSTLKIQRTQQEDSAVYLCASSPVAGALSNQPQHFGDGTRLSIL.

V and J are TRBV30 and TRBJ1-6, with a possible D match to TRBD1 (5 bases). V was trimmed by 0 bases and J by 10 bases, leaving 13 bases between them. CDR3 length equals 14 residues. In germline, CDR1 is GTSNPN, CDR2 SVGIG (reference sequence). The CDR3 DNA follows: TGTGCCTGGAGTGTACTGGGGGAGGGATCACCCCTCCACTTT. It codes for CAWSVLGEGSPLHF. Filled out from reference TRBV30 and TRBJ1-6, the complete variable domain reads SQTIHQWPATLVQPVGSPLSLECTVEGTSNPNLYWYRQAAGRGLQLLFYSVGIGQISSEVPQNLSASRPQDRQFILSSKKLLLSDSGFYLCAWSVLGEGSPLHFGNGTRLTVT.

This clone was observed a single time. The chain uses TRBV2 and TRBJ1-5, with D maybe TRBD1 (6 bases). This CDR3 is 13 amino acids long. CDR1 and CDR2 (germline): SNHLY, FYNNEI. Trimming stripped 8 bases from V and 3 bases from J, with 11 bases between. CDR3 DNA sequence: TGTGCCAGCCAGGGGAAATTCAATCAGCCCCAGCATTTT. It encodes CASQGKFNQPQHF.

This rearrangement joins TRBV9 to TRBJ1-1; 9 bases match TRBD1. Germline V CDR1 and CDR2: SGDLS, YYNGEE. The CDR3 consists of 15 residues. Trimming removed 0 bases from V and 1 base from J; junction bases left unmatched: 1. In nucleotides, the CDR3 is TGTGCCAGCAGCGTAGGGGGACAGGGGAACACTGAAGCTTTCTTT. Residues: CASSVGGQGNTEAFF.

The chain uses TRBV5-1 and TRBJ2-5; perhaps TRBD1 as D (7 bases). Germline-derived CDR1 and CDR2 are SGHRS and YFSETQ. V dropped 4 bases and J dropped 5 bases, with 21 bases sitting between them. This CDR3 has 16 amino acids. The CDR3 region is CASSPQGGHREETQYF. CDR3 nucleotides: TGCGCCAGCAGCCCTCAGGGGGGACACCGAGAGGAGACCCAGTACTTC. Supplemented by reference TRBV5-1 and TRBJ2-5, the full variable domain reads KAGVTQTPRYLIKTRGQQVTLSCSPISGHRSVSWYQQTPGQGLQFLFEYFSETQRNKGNFPGRFSGRQFSNSRSEMNVSTLELGDSALYLCASSPQGGHREETQYFGPGTRLLVL.